The rows below give T cell receptor beta chains drawn from one sample of a study of T cells after yellow fever vaccination. Each CDR3 protein is one row after TCRdb ran MiXCR on the 5' RACE reads. This table has some 250,000 distinct CDR3 sequences, 3.6% appearing once. The sequences come from PBMCs, collected 15 days after the yellow fever booster vaccination. Receptor source: a man between 18 and 29 years old who received the YFV17D yellow fever vaccine. CDR3s include the opening cysteine and the closing phenylalanine or tryptophan. A D gene is named only where the DNA matches it firmly. Size values are once, few and many counts, or a class for expanded clones, and some rows have none.

D gene | J gene | clone size | V gene | CDR3 protein | CDR3 DNA
TRBD1 | TRBJ2-2 | many | TRBV6-2/TRBV6-3 | CASSTLTGSPGELFF | TGTGCCAGCAGTACCTTGACAGGGTCCCCCGGGGAGCTGTTTTTT
TRBD2 | TRBJ2-5 | many | TRBV4-2 | CASSQAGGPAFETQYF | TGTGCCAGCAGCCAAGCGGGGGGGCCTGCGTTTGAGACCCAGTACTTC
NA | TRBJ2-2 | many | TRBV20-1 | CSARGSGELFF | TGCAGTGCTAGAGGGTCCGGGGAGCTGTTTTTT
NA | TRBJ2-1 | few | TRBV6-5 | CASSYSGWGYNEQFF | TGTGCCAGCAGTTACTCGGGGTGGGGCTACAATGAGCAGTTCTTC
NA | TRBJ1-2 | many | TRBV29-1 | CSVGYYTF | TGCAGCGTTGGTTACTACACCTTC
NA | TRBJ2-5 | many | TRBV30 | CAWSSRETQYF | TGTGCCTGGAGTTCTCGGGAGACCCAGTACTTC
NA | TRBJ2-1 | NA | TRBV7-3 | CASSPPSSNEQFF | TGTGCCAGCAGCCCGCCAAGCTCCAATGAGCAGTTCTTC
NA | TRBJ2-7 | many | TRBV7-9 | CASSSTSSRSPFEQYF | TGTGCCAGCAGCTCGACATCTAGCCGGAGCCCGTTCGAGCAGTACTTC
TRBD2 | TRBJ2-5 | many | TRBV27 | CASSLRSSGAETQYF | TGTGCCAGCAGTCTCCGATCTAGCGGGGCTGAGACCCAGTACTTC
NA | TRBJ2-2 | many | TRBV19 | CASSLRDIGPNTGELFF | TGTGCCAGTAGCCTCCGGGACATCGGACCGAACACCGGGGAGCTGTTTTTT
TRBD2 | TRBJ2-1 | many | TRBV5-4 | CASSLGGLQNEQFF | TGTGCCAGCAGCTTGGGGGGACTACAGAATGAGCAGTTCTTC
TRBD2 | TRBJ2-2 | NA | TRBV27 | CASNHGGGDTGELFF | TGTGCCAGCAACCACGGGGGGGGAGATACCGGGGAGCTGTTTTTT
TRBD1 | TRBJ2-3 | many | TRBV20-1 | CSAQDRGPSTDTQYF | TGCAGTGCGCAAGACAGGGGGCCGAGCACAGATACGCAGTATTTT
NA | TRBJ2-7 | many | TRBV6-5 | CASSYGPKMMDYEQYF | TGTGCCAGCAGTTATGGTCCCAAGATGATGGACTACGAGCAGTACTTC
NA | TRBJ2-1 | many | TRBV24-1 | CATAPGGGANYNEQFF | TGTGCCACCGCTCCCGGTGGGGGGGCGAACTACAATGAGCAGTTCTTC
TRBD2 | TRBJ2-7 | many | TRBV4-1 | CASSQWWRGVYEQYF | TGCGCCAGCAGCCAATGGTGGCGGGGGGTCTACGAGCAGTACTTC
TRBD1 | TRBJ1-2 | many | TRBV6-5 | CASSYLDRGRLGGYTF | TGTGCCAGCAGTTACTTGGACAGGGGGCGCTTGGGTGGCTACACCTTC
NA | TRBJ2-5 | many | TRBV7-9 | CASSQETQYF | TGTGCCAGCAGCCAAGAGACCCAGTACTTC
NA | TRBJ2-5 | many | TRBV7-2 | CASSRKAYSQETQYF | TGTGCCAGCAGCCGAAAAGCCTACTCTCAGGAGACCCAGTACTTC
NA | TRBJ1-6 | many | TRBV12-3/TRBV12-4 | CASSLQGPKTSPLHF | TGTGCCAGCAGTTTACAGGGGCCCAAGACCTCACCCCTCCACTTT
TRBD1 | TRBJ1-2 | NA | TRBV4-3 | CASSQDRGNRGLYGYTF | TGCGCCAGCAGCCAAGATCGGGGGAACAGGGGCCTCTATGGCTACACCTTC
NA | TRBJ2-3 | many | TRBV12-3/TRBV12-4 | CASTQAGGTTDTQYF | TGTGCCAGCACACAAGCCGGGGGCACCACAGATACGCAGTATTTT
TRBD2 | TRBJ2-3 | many | TRBV5-1 | CASSLFSRTSGVTDTQYF | TGCGCCAGCAGCTTGTTCTCTCGGACTAGCGGGGTTACAGATACGCAGTATTTT
NA | TRBJ2-3 | many | TRBV18 | CASSSGNPDTQYF | TGTGCCAGCTCATCAGGGAACCCAGATACGCAGTATTTT